This T cell receptor (beta chain) was sequenced for a study of CD8 T cells in ankylosing spondylitis. Study results and limitations: Disease-linked clones were found to be CD8+ and relatively rare in peripheral blood. A TCR beta motif of several highly homologous variants seemed to mark ankylosing spondylitis blood.

Trimming took 0 bases from V and 3 from J, leaving 6 bases between them. The length of the CDR3 is 12 residues. The germline CDR1 and CDR2 sequences are DFQATT and SNEGSKA (reference sequence). This clonotype was observed at least ten times. No antigen is known for it. Quantitative 5'-RACE with molecular barcodes was used to make the TCR beta libraries. TCRdb passed the 5' RACE reads through MiXCR, listing each CDR3 protein once. Altogether hundreds of thousands of distinct CDR3 sequences are present, 10% to 15% being singletons, with the ten largest covering more than 0.5%. The clonotype comes from a male donor with ankylosing spondylitis. Sequenced sample: blood, either unsorted or a sorted T cell fraction (not recorded which). The chain couples TRBV20-1 to TRBJ2-7; D is undetermined. CDR3 nucleotide sequence: TGCAGTGCTAGAGACCACCTCTACGAGCAGTACTTC. Amino acid sequence: CSARDHLYEQYF.